This TCR beta chain was recovered during a study of T cell responses to AZD1222 COVID-19 vaccine (dated by TCRdb to 2020 to 2022). Background for the entire study: Because spike-specific TCR depth and breadth did not differ between the two schedules, AZD1222 recipients who got a second dose at roughly 4 weeks were pooled with those who got a second dose at roughly 12 weeks. A total of 230 or so trial participants underwent TCR sequencing, of whom around 200 received two doses of AZD1222 and approximately 25 received two doses of the MenACWY control vaccine. Trial participants were enrolled by age into subgroups of 18-55, 56-69 and 70-plus years, and around 140, 26 and 57 TCR-sequenced participants, respectively, were included in these subgroups. Overall study results and their limits: Epitopes outside the regions mutated in the B.1.351 and B.1.1.7 variants were reportedly recognized by nearly half of the unique spike-specific TCRs. After two AZD1222 doses, spike-specific TCR breadth and depth were significantly higher than at day 0 and than in MenACWY recipients. Because no samples from the day 14 peak response were available, repertoires could be characterized only after the peak T cell response. Conclusions about previously exposed vaccinees were limited because only six AZD1222 recipients were SARS-CoV-2 seropositive at baseline. Participants were mostly white British, with more females than males. The authors suggested clonal diversity may have been underestimated. The 56-69-year group was small, and its depth increase did not reach significance, likely because of low power. The whole spike protein was spanned by vaccine-associated CD4 TCRs, and dominant responses were seen in regions 160-218 and 743-854.

Of note for this clone: The antigen it recognizes is unknown. Per-base qualities were not stored, and no clone one base away is much larger.

Reading the label with the study, this specimen's time point is: baseline before first vaccination. Samples from vaccinated people were obtained from the UK trials COV001 and COV002, which included a single-blind randomized controlled phase 2/3 trial of AZD1222 (ChAdOx1 nCoV-19) in healthy adults. Trial participant PBMC samples were collected at day 0 and day 28 after the second dose for TCRbeta chain sequencing. The CDR3 regions of human TCRbeta chains were subjected to immunosequencing. For the original study's pipeline: TCRs in the repertoires were matched against a reference library of SARS-CoV-2-specific TCRs that had been generated with the MIRA antigen-specificity platform. Breadth was defined as the fraction of unique TCRs that were SARS-CoV-2-associated. Depth was defined as the fraction of total T cells that were SARS-CoV-2-associated. Using the MIRA data, each spike-specific TCR was assigned both to the spike region to which the TCR was reactive and to a CD4 or CD8 class. Log10-transformed breadth and depth values were compared by one-way ANOVA with Sidak's multiple comparisons tests. As stored in TCRdb, this immuneACCESS dataset retains in-frame rearrangements with V and J assigned. A fraction of the clones does not appear; measured against another copy, unresolved V genes explain less than half of the discrepancy, and the remainder lacks a known reason. V, J and clone size were drawn from that table, and D and trimming were deduced from the DNA. For this sample there are around 91,000 clones; about 88% appear just once. The ten top clones hold less than 20% of the sample.

Taken from the germline V gene, the CDR1 and CDR2 loops are LGHNA and YNFKEQ. V loses 1 base of germline sequence and J loses 2 bases, and the interval between the two ends is 8 bases. From the cysteine up to the phenylalanine, the CDR3 has a length of 14 residues. Just CDR3 DNA is preserved here, 42 bases in frame from base 1. The clonotype comes from an adult in good health. This specimen was peripheral blood, taken on day 0 of AZD1222 vaccination. Here the chain combines TRBV4-2 and TRBJ1-2, and possibly TRBD1, on 5 matching bases. The CDR3 region reads CASSQVGGNYGYTF. Here is the DNA: TGTGCCAGCAGCCAAGTCGGGGGGAACTATGGCTACACCTTC.